This TCR beta chain was recovered during a study of T cell repertoires in cytomegalovirus infection. About the study: Newly reported HLA-C-restricted and thoroughly characterized HLA-B-restricted CMV epitopes were employed. It was the public TCR beta signatures that indicated both CMV infection and matching HLA type. Study findings and constraints: There were carriers of CMV plus the relevant HLA, and cumulative public TCR beta family frequency identified them. Dominant in the ex vivo response were TCR beta clonotypes restricted by HLA-C and specific for CMV.

A single record per CDR3 protein comes from TCRdb applying MiXCR to the reads. The data contain fewer than 150,000 distinct CDR3 sequences, around 31% of them singletons. Notes on this clonotype: The antigen is not known.

Unmatched junction bases numbered 6, after V lost 5 bases and J lost 2 bases. Per germline, CDR1 DFQATT and CDR2 SNEGSKA (reference sequence). CDR3 length: 14 amino acids. This sequence originates from a human donor in good health (CMV status not recorded). Some clones in this sample may be carry-over from other donors' samples. The specimen comprised CD8+ T cells from cultured PBMCs, sampled from culture after CMV antigen stimulation. J is TRBJ2-5 and V is TRBV20-1, with TRBD1 matching 9 bases. The CDR3 sequence is CSAGQGTTQETQYF. CDR3 bases: TGCAGTGCTGGACAGGGGACCACTCAAGAGACCCAGTACTTC.